These T cell receptor beta chains were read from a single sample in a study of T cell repertoires in cytomegalovirus infection. TCRdb redid the calling of the reads with MiXCR, one entry per CDR3 protein. The table includes 200,000 to 250,000 distinct CDR3 sequences, about 20% detected once. Sequencing used CD8+ T cells from PBMCs. The receptors were sampled from a human donor in good health (CMV status not recorded). Some clones in this sample may be carry-over from other donors' samples. CDR3s include the opening cysteine and the closing phenylalanine or tryptophan. The D gene is left open where the match is weak. Only some rows state a clone size, as once, few, many or a class for expanded clones.

TRBJ2-1	few	TRBD2	TRBV29-1	TGCAGCGTGTCCCGGACTAGCGGGGGCAACAATGAGCAGTTCTTC	CSVSRTSGGNNEQFF
TRBJ2-5	.	.	TRBV7-9	TGTGCCAGCAGAACCGACAGCCTGACCCAGTACTTC	CASRTDSLTQYF
TRBJ1-6	few	TRBD1	TRBV7-3	TGTGCCAGCAGCCTCCAGGGGGTTAGTTCACCCCTCCACTTT	CASSLQGVSSPLHF
TRBJ2-7	.	TRBD1	TRBV20-1	TGCAGTGCTAGATTCCGGGACAGGGTCTTCGAGCAGTACTTC	CSARFRDRVFEQYF
TRBJ2-5	few	TRBD2	TRBV11-2	TGTGCCAGCAGCCCTCCCCTCCCTGAACGTGGGGGGGTGGAGACCCAGTACTTC	CASSPPLPERGGVETQYF
TRBJ2-3	.	TRBD2	TRBV9	TGTGCCAGCAGCGTAGTAGACGGGGGGGCCTTAGGTACGCAGTATTTT	CASSVVDGGALGTQYF
TRBJ2-7	.	.	TRBV7-8	TGTGCCAGCACCCTGGCCGGGAAGCCGACCTACGAGCAGTACTTC	CASTLAGKPTYEQYF
TRBJ1-3	few	.	TRBV20-1	TGCAGTGCTAGAGATATTGACCCCTCTGGAAACACCATATATTTT	CSARDIDPSGNTIYF
TRBJ1-5	.	.	TRBV7-9	TGTGCCAGCAGCTTAGCAGGGCTTAATCAGCCCCAGCATTTT	CASSLAGLNQPQHF
TRBJ1-2	.	.	TRBV29-1	TGCAGCGTTGATGATGCCCGTCTAGACTATGGCTACACCTTC	CSVDDARLDYGYTF
TRBJ2-3	.	TRBD1	TRBV7-6	TGTGCCAGCAGCTTAGCCGAGACAGGGGGACCCACAGATACGCAGTATTTT	CASSLAETGGPTDTQYF
TRBJ2-1	few	TRBD2	TRBV27	TGTGCCAGCAGTTTAGGGGGGGTGGTCTACAATGAGCAGTTCTTC	CASSLGGVVYNEQFF
TRBJ2-5	.	TRBD1	TRBV7-9	TGTGCCAGCAGCCGAATCCGGGACAGCCGAGAGACCCAGTACTTC	CASSRIRDSRETQYF
TRBJ2-7	many	.	TRBV29-1	TGCAGCGTTGTTGAGGTTTCTTCCTACGAGCAGTACTTC	CSVVEVSSYEQYF
TRBJ2-1	.	TRBD1	TRBV11-1	TGTGCCAGCAGCTTCGGGACAGGGGATGAGCAGTTCTTC	CASSFGTGDEQFF
TRBJ2-3	many	TRBD1	TRBV27	TGTGCCAGCAGTTTGACAATATCCGGGACAGGGGTACCAGATACGCAGTATTTT	CASSLTISGTGVPDTQYF
TRBJ2-3	few	TRBD2	TRBV20-1	TGCAGAGTCGGACTAGCGGGGGGCTGGGATACGCAGTATTTT	CRVGLAGGWDTQYF
TRBJ1-2	few	.	TRBV27	TGTGCCAGCAGTTCGGACGCTCTCGGGGGCTACACCTTC	CASSSDALGGYTF
TRBJ2-7	few	.	TRBV14	TGTGCCAGCAGCCAAGTTGGACTAACCTACGAGCAGTACTTC	CASSQVGLTYEQYF
TRBJ1-2	few	.	TRBV7-9	TGTGCCAGCAGCTTTCACCTGGACCCAATCTATGGCTACACCTTC	CASSFHLDPIYGYTF
TRBJ2-1	once	.	TRBV4-1	TGCGCCAGCAGCCAGATGTCCGGTAGTAATGAGCAGTTCTTC	CASSQMSGSNEQFF
TRBJ2-1	.	.	TRBV6-5	TGTGCCAGCAGTTACTTGACAGGCCTCGAGCAGTTCTTC	CASSYLTGLEQFF
TRBJ2-7	once	.	TRBV5-1	TGCGCCAGCAGCCCAACAGGACAGTTCTACGAGCAGTACTTC	CASSPTGQFYEQYF
TRBJ2-5	few	.	TRBV4-1	TGCGCCAGCAGCCAAGAAAGGGGGGGAGGAGAGACCCAGTACTTC	CASSQERGGGETQYF
TRBJ2-2	.	.	TRBV29-1	TGCAGCGTTTTAGGGGGGGAGCCCGGGGAGCTGTTTTTT	CSVLGGEPGELFF
TRBJ1-2	.	.	TRBV20-1	TGCAGTGCTAGAGAGGGGGTTGGCTACACCTTC	CSAREGVGYTF
TRBJ1-4	.	TRBD1	TRBV7-2	TGTGCCAGCAGCGGCTGGGACAGGGGTAGTGAAAAACTGTTTTTT	CASSGWDRGSEKLFF
TRBJ1-2	few	TRBD1	TRBV28	TGTGCCAGCAGTCGCCTAGTACCTCTAAGACAGGGTAACTATGGCTACACCTTC	CASSRLVPLRQGNYGYTF
TRBJ1-5	large	.	TRBV7-6	TGTGCCAGCAGCCCAGGGGTGGATAGCAATCAGCCCCAGCATTTT	CASSPGVDSNQPQHF
TRBJ2-5	many	TRBD2	TRBV7-8	TGTGCCAGCAGCTTAGCACTAGCGGGGAGAATAGGGGCCCAGTACTTC	CASSLALAGRIGAQYF
TRBJ2-7	few	.	TRBV6-5	TGTGCCAGCAGCCTGGGGAAAGGGCCCAACTACGAGCAGTACTTC	CASSLGKGPNYEQYF
TRBJ1-2	many	TRBD1	TRBV7-9	TGTGCCAGCAGCCAAACTATGGACAGGGCCGCGGGGGGCTACACCTTC	CASSQTMDRAAGGYTF
TRBJ1-4	.	.	TRBV7-9	TGTGCCAGCAGCCCCCTTGACGAAAAACTGTTTTTT	CASSPLDEKLFF
TRBJ1-5	many	.	TRBV7-8	TGTGCCAGCACCCGGGGGGGCTTCGATCAGCCCCAGCATTTT	CASTRGGFDQPQHF
TRBJ2-5	.	TRBD2	TRBV3-1	TGTGCCAGCAGCCAAGATCCAGCGGGGTCGGTAGAGACCCAGTACTTC	CASSQDPAGSVETQYF
TRBJ2-7	many	TRBD1	TRBV7-2	TGTGCCAGCAGCAACCGGGACAGCCCCTACGAGCAGTACTTC	CASSNRDSPYEQYF
TRBJ2-1	few	TRBD1	TRBV7-6	TGTGCCAGCAGCCCCGGGACAGGGGGCTCCTACAATGAGCAGTTCTTC	CASSPGTGGSYNEQFF
TRBJ1-5	few	TRBD1	TRBV28	TGTGCCAGCCAACGACAGGGGGCCTTTCAGCCCCAGCATTTT	CASQRQGAFQPQHF
TRBJ2-1	.	.	TRBV19	TGTGCCAGTAGTATTGGGTTCAGGGCCCGACCCAATGAGCAGTTCTTC	CASSIGFRARPNEQFF
TRBJ1-1	.	.	TRBV12-3/TRBV12-4	TGTGCCAGCAGCCTGACGGGGACAAGTGAAGCTTTCTTT	CASSLTGTSEAFF
TRBJ2-3	many	.	TRBV28	TGTGCCAGCAGTTTCCTAAACGTGGGGCGGGGTGCAGATACGCAGTATTTT	CASSFLNVGRGADTQYF
TRBJ1-5	many	.	TRBV19	TGTGCCAGTAGTGCGTGGACGGACCGGAATAGCAATCAGCCCCAGCATTTT	CASSAWTDRNSNQPQHF
TRBJ1-5	few	.	TRBV29-1	TGCAGCGTTGAAGACGGACGAGACGCGCCCCAGCATTTT	CSVEDGRDAPQHF
TRBJ2-1	.	TRBD2	TRBV12-3/TRBV12-4	TGTGCCAGCGGATGGGGGGCTAGCGGGGGGGCATATGAGCAGTTCTTC	CASGWGASGGAYEQFF
TRBJ2-1	.	.	TRBV28	TGTGCCAGCAGTTTAAGGTACGAGCAGTTCTTC	CASSLRYEQFF
TRBJ2-1	few	TRBD2	TRBV7-8	TGTGCCAGCAGCTCGGGACTAGCGGGGGGCAATACTCACAATGAGCAGTTCTTC	CASSSGLAGGNTHNEQFF
TRBJ2-1	.	TRBD2	TRBV20-1	TGCAGTGCCAGCCCCCTTAGCGGGGGGCAATACAATGAGCAGTTCTTC	CSASPLSGGQYNEQFF
TRBJ2-4	.	.	TRBV20-1	TGCAGTGCTAGAGATCGCCAGGCAGCCAAAAACATTCAGTACTTC	CSARDRQAAKNIQYF
TRBJ1-5	few	.	TRBV11-3	TGTGCCAGCAGCTTAGCCGAGTATTTTGGTCAGCCCCAGCATTTT	CASSLAEYFGQPQHF
TRBJ2-2	few	.	TRBV28	TGTGCCAGCAGTCAGGTGGTCGGGGAGCTGTTTTTT	CASSQVVGELFF
TRBJ2-1	.	TRBD1	TRBV7-9	TGTGCCAGCAGTCTTGGACAGGGTCAGGTCCTTGAGCAGTTCTTC	CASSLGQGQVLEQFF
TRBJ2-2	few	TRBD1	TRBV5-4	TGTGCCAGCAGCTTGGCCGGGACAGGGGGAATCACCGGGGAGCTGTTTTTT	CASSLAGTGGITGELFF
TRBJ2-1	.	.	TRBV19	TGTGCCAGTAGTACTGAAAGTGGGAATGAGCAGTTCTTC	CASSTESGNEQFF
TRBJ1-3	.	TRBD1	TRBV19	TGTGCCAGTAGTACTCGGTTACAGGGGTCGGCTGGAAACACCATATATTTT	CASSTRLQGSAGNTIYF
TRBJ2-1	many	TRBD2	TRBV24-1	TGTGCCACCAGTGATTCTCTAGCGGGGGGCAACAATGAGCAGTTCTTC	CATSDSLAGGNNEQFF